This T cell receptor (beta chain) originates from a study of T cells in Graves' hyperthyroidism and ophthalmopathy. Findings of the study overall: A model of 13 V-J features distinguished ophthalmopathy from stable hyperthyroidism.

There were TCR beta CDR3 regions amplified from RNA transcripts. First-round RT-PCR of the TCR CDR3 relied on the HTBI primer set. TCRdb reanalysed the multiplex PCR reads using MiXCR and keeps one entry per CDR3 protein. Here the sample spans about 200,000 distinct CDR3 sequences, about a sixth being singletons. This clonotype has at least ten counts. The target antigen is unknown. Germline V gene sequence: CDR1 SGHVS, CDR2 FNYEAQ. The CDR3 has 15 residues. The trim removed 3 bases at V and 0 bases at J, leaving 5 bases unmatched. Sequencing was performed on blood. The sequence came from a woman in her fifties or sixties with Graves' hyperthyroidism. J is TRBJ2-7 and V is TRBV7-6; 7 bases agree with TRBD2. CDR3 in DNA: TGTGCCAGCAGCTTCGGACTAGGGAGCTCCTACGAGCAGTACTTC. As protein: CASSFGLGSSYEQYF. The complete variable domain, with remaining parts taken from reference TRBV7-6 and TRBJ2-7, reads GAGVSQSPRYKVTKRGQDVALRCDPISGHVSLYWYRQALGQGPEFLTYFNYEAQQDKSGLPNDRFSAERPEGSISTLTIQRTEQRDSAMYRCASSFGLGSSYEQYFGPGTRLTVT.